This is a list of T cell receptor beta chains from one sample in a study of CD8 T cells in Susac syndrome. TCRdb analysed the immunoSEQ multiplex PCR reads with MiXCR anew, one entry per CDR3 protein. The sample has 250,000 to 300,000 distinct CDR3 sequences, 85% seen once. The sequenced material came from CD8+ T cells from PBMCs. The receptor source for this set is a human donor with multiple sclerosis. CDR3s include the opening cysteine and the closing phenylalanine or tryptophan. The D gene is left open where the match is weak. Size is stated for part of the rows, as once, few or many counts, or as a class when the clone is expanded.

D: NA; V: TRBV27; J: TRBJ2-1; size: NA; DNA: TGTGCCAGCAGTTCGAATACAGGGCACCCCATGAACAATGAGCAGTTCTTC; CDR3: CASSSNTGHPMNNEQFF
D: NA; V: TRBV10-3; J: TRBJ2-7; size: NA; DNA: TGTGCCATCAGTGGGGTGGAGAGGGAACACGAGCAGTACTTC; CDR3: CAISGVEREHEQYF
D: TRBD1; V: TRBV6-2/TRBV6-3; J: TRBJ2-7; size: NA; DNA: TGTGCCAGCAGTTATACCCGGACAGGCACGCGTGGAGAGCAGTACTTC; CDR3: CASSYTRTGTRGEQYF
D: NA; V: TRBV7-9; J: TRBJ2-2; size: NA; DNA: TGTGCCAGCAGCTTATACGAGTCCGGGGAGCTGTTTTTT; CDR3: CASSLYESGELFF
D: NA; V: TRBV12-3/TRBV12-4; J: TRBJ1-1; size: NA; DNA: TGTGCCAGCAGCCCTCCCACTGAAGCTTTCTTT; CDR3: CASSPPTEAFF
D: NA; V: TRBV20-1; J: TRBJ2-7; size: NA; DNA: TGCAGTGGGGGACGGGGAAACTCCGGGGCCGAGCAGTACTTC; CDR3: CSGGRGNSGAEQYF
D: NA; V: TRBV20-1; J: TRBJ2-7; size: once; DNA: TGCAGTGCTAGCGGGGCTGGTCGACTAGACCATCCTCCCTACGAGCAGTACTTC; CDR3: CSASGAGRLDHPPYEQYF
D: NA; V: TRBV7-8; J: TRBJ2-7; size: once; DNA: TGTGCCAGCAGCTTAGCGGTATCCGCCTACGAGCAGTACTTC; CDR3: CASSLAVSAYEQYF
D: TRBD2; V: TRBV7-9; J: TRBJ2-1; size: NA; DNA: TGTGCCAGCGTCTTAGCGGGAGGCTCCTACAATGAGCAGTTCTTC; CDR3: CASVLAGGSYNEQFF
D: TRBD1; V: TRBV4-3; J: TRBJ1-5; size: once; DNA: TGCGCCAGCAGCCAAGCATTCGAAGGGACAGTCAATCAGCCCCAGCATTTT; CDR3: CASSQAFEGTVNQPQHF
D: NA; V: TRBV7-8; J: TRBJ2-3; size: NA; DNA: TGTGCCAGCAGCTTAGAAATGGGACTCAGCACAGATACGCAGTATTTT; CDR3: CASSLEMGLSTDTQYF
D: NA; V: TRBV10-1; J: TRBJ2-2; size: NA; DNA: TGCGCCAGGAGTGGAAGCCCAGGGATCACCGGGGAGCTGTTTTTT; CDR3: CARSGSPGITGELFF
D: TRBD1; V: TRBV29-1; J: TRBJ2-7; size: NA; DNA: TGCGGCTACAGGGGATTCTCCTACGAGCAGTACTTC; CDR3: CGYRGFSYEQYF
D: TRBD1; V: TRBV25-1; J: TRBJ2-3; size: few; DNA: TGTGCCAGCAGTGCCGGGACAGGGGGCACAGATACGCAGTATTTT; CDR3: CASSAGTGGTDTQYF
D: TRBD1; V: TRBV12-5; J: TRBJ2-1; size: NA; DNA: TGTGCTAGTGGTTTGCCGGGACAGGGGTACAATGAGCAGTTCTTC; CDR3: CASGLPGQGYNEQFF
D: TRBD2; V: TRBV20-1; J: TRBJ2-7; size: once; DNA: TGCAGTGCTAGAGATTCTCCCGGACTAGCGGGAGGCCCGAGCTCCTACGAGCAGTACTTC; CDR3: CSARDSPGLAGGPSSYEQYF
D: TRBD1; V: TRBV5-1; J: TRBJ2-7; size: NA; DNA: TGCGCCAGCAGCACGGGACAGGGATGGGAGGAGCAGTACTTC; CDR3: CASSTGQGWEEQYF
D: NA; V: TRBV3-1; J: TRBJ2-2; size: NA; DNA: TGTGCCAGCAGCCGAATCAGGGAGGGGGGCACCGGGGAGCTGTTTTTT; CDR3: CASSRIREGGTGELFF
D: NA; V: TRBV25-1; J: TRBJ2-1; size: NA; DNA: TGTGCCAGCATCAGCTCCTACAATGAGCAGTTCTTC; CDR3: CASISSYNEQFF
D: NA; V: TRBV7-9; J: TRBJ2-1; size: NA; DNA: TGTGCCAGCAGCCCTACCGGGACACCTAACTCCTACAATGAGCAGTTCTTC; CDR3: CASSPTGTPNSYNEQFF
D: NA; V: TRBV7-9; J: TRBJ1-1; size: NA; DNA: TGTGCCAGCAGCTTAGGGAATGAAGCTTTCTTT; CDR3: CASSLGNEAFF
D: NA; V: TRBV7-9; J: TRBJ1-1; size: NA; DNA: TGTGCCAGCAGCTTTCTATTGGGGAACACTGAAGCTTTCTTT; CDR3: CASSFLLGNTEAFF
D: NA; V: TRBV12-3/TRBV12-4; J: TRBJ2-7; size: NA; DNA: TGTGCCAGCAGTTTAATCCTCGGGGTACGGGAGCAGTACTTC; CDR3: CASSLILGVREQYF
D: NA; V: TRBV20-1; J: TRBJ2-6; size: NA; DNA: TGCAGTGCCCGGCCGTTGCGGGATTTCTCTGGGGCCAACGTCCTGACTTTC; CDR3: CSARPLRDFSGANVLTF
D: TRBD1; V: TRBV3-1; J: TRBJ1-5; size: NA; DNA: TGTGCCAGCAGCTCGGGACAGGGGGCCAATCAGCCCCAGCATTTT; CDR3: CASSSGQGANQPQHF
D: TRBD1; V: TRBV6-5; J: TRBJ1-5; size: NA; DNA: TGTGCCAGCAGTTACTCAGAGGGACAGGACAATCAGCCCCAGCATTTT; CDR3: CASSYSEGQDNQPQHF
D: NA; V: TRBV6-5; J: TRBJ1-1; size: NA; DNA: TGTGCCAGCAGTTACTCCCCCCAGAGGGAAGGGACTGAAGCTTTCTTT; CDR3: CASSYSPQREGTEAFF
D: NA; V: TRBV12-3/TRBV12-4; J: TRBJ1-5; size: few; DNA: TGTGCCAGCAGTCGCGGGGGGCGGAATCAGCCCCAGCATTTT; CDR3: CASSRGGRNQPQHF
D: TRBD1; V: TRBV27; J: TRBJ2-5; size: NA; DNA: TGTGCCAGCAGTCCAACCGACAGGGGGCGGACCCAGTACTTC; CDR3: CASSPTDRGRTQYF
D: TRBD1; V: TRBV5-4; J: TRBJ2-2; size: once; DNA: TGTGCCAGCAGCTTGGAACAGGGGGCGAACACCGGGGAGCTGTTTTTT; CDR3: CASSLEQGANTGELFF
D: TRBD2; V: TRBV4-1; J: TRBJ2-3; size: NA; DNA: TGCGCCAGCAGCCACACTACTGGGACTAGCGCGCAGTATTTT; CDR3: CASSHTTGTSAQYF
D: NA; V: TRBV28; J: TRBJ2-7; size: NA; DNA: TGTGCCAGCAGTTTAGGTTACTACGAGCAGTACTTC; CDR3: CASSLGYYEQYF
D: NA; V: TRBV28; J: TRBJ1-5; size: NA; DNA: TGTGCCAGCAGTTATGAGGGTCTGGGAAATCAGCCCCAGCATTTT; CDR3: CASSYEGLGNQPQHF
D: NA; V: TRBV19; J: TRBJ2-7; size: NA; DNA: TGTGCCAGTATGGGGGGGGACACCGACTACGAGCAGTACTTC; CDR3: CASMGGDTDYEQYF
D: NA; V: TRBV30; J: TRBJ2-3; size: NA; DNA: TGTGCCTGGAGTGGAGGAGCTGGGGATACGCAGTATTTT; CDR3: CAWSGGAGDTQYF
D: TRBD2; V: TRBV6-1; J: TRBJ2-1; size: NA; DNA: TGTGCCAGCAGTGAAAGCGGTAGCGGGACGATCAGGCAGTTCTTC; CDR3: CASSESGSGTIRQFF
D: TRBD2; V: TRBV12-3/TRBV12-4; J: TRBJ2-2; size: once; DNA: TGTGCCAGCACCCTAGCGGGGGGCGCCGGGGAGCTGTTTTTT; CDR3: CASTLAGGAGELFF
D: NA; V: TRBV30; J: TRBJ1-3; size: NA; DNA: TGTGCCTGGTTTCGGCGGGGCACGGGAAACACCATATATTTT; CDR3: CAWFRRGTGNTIYF
D: NA; V: TRBV4-3; J: TRBJ2-2; size: NA; DNA: TGCGCCAGCAGCCGCCCCCCGGGGGCGGAATACACCGGGGAGCTGTTTTTT; CDR3: CASSRPPGAEYTGELFF
D: TRBD1; V: TRBV19; J: TRBJ2-7; size: few; DNA: TGTGCCAGTAGTATAGGGGGGACAGCCTACGAGCAGTACTTC; CDR3: CASSIGGTAYEQYF
D: NA; V: TRBV19; J: TRBJ2-7; size: NA; DNA: TGTGCCAGTAGTACCACCCCCGATCGACTAGTGATCGGCGAGCAGTACTTC; CDR3: CASSTTPDRLVIGEQYF
D: NA; V: TRBV30; J: TRBJ2-1; size: NA; DNA: TGTGCCTGGGTCGGTGGGAATGAGCAGTTCTTC; CDR3: CAWVGGNEQFF
D: NA; V: TRBV19; J: TRBJ2-5; size: NA; DNA: TGTGCCAGCGGATTGGACAGTCAAGAGACCCAGTACTTC; CDR3: CASGLDSQETQYF
D: NA; V: TRBV5-4; J: TRBJ2-1; size: NA; DNA: TGTGCCAGCAGGACCGAGGAGGGGGTAGCATACAATGAGCAGTTCTTC; CDR3: CASRTEEGVAYNEQFF
D: TRBD2; V: TRBV7-9; J: TRBJ2-3; size: NA; DNA: TGTGCCAGCAGAACATCTACCCTAGCGGGGTTCACAGATACGCAGTATTTT; CDR3: CASRTSTLAGFTDTQYF
D: NA; V: TRBV27; J: TRBJ2-1; size: once; DNA: TGTGCCAGCAGTTCCCCTCGGAGCGGCTACAATGAGCAGTTCTTC; CDR3: CASSSPRSGYNEQFF
D: NA; V: TRBV11-1; J: TRBJ2-7; size: few; DNA: TGTGCCAGCAGCTTAGGCGCCCTTCGGGTTCTAGCGCTAAGTCCCTACGAGCAGTACTTC; CDR3: CASSLGALRVLALSPYEQYF
D: NA; V: TRBV5-4; J: TRBJ2-7; size: few; DNA: TGTGCCAGCAGCTTTCGGGGATCCTACGAGCAGTACTTC; CDR3: CASSFRGSYEQYF
D: NA; V: TRBV6-5; J: TRBJ2-5; size: NA; DNA: TGTGCCAGCAGTTCGGGGGTGCTGGAGACCCAGTACTTC; CDR3: CASSSGVLETQYF
D: NA; V: TRBV27; J: TRBJ1-5; size: NA; DNA: TGTGCCAGCAGTCCACGGGTTGCTCAGCCCCAGCATTTT; CDR3: CASSPRVAQPQHF